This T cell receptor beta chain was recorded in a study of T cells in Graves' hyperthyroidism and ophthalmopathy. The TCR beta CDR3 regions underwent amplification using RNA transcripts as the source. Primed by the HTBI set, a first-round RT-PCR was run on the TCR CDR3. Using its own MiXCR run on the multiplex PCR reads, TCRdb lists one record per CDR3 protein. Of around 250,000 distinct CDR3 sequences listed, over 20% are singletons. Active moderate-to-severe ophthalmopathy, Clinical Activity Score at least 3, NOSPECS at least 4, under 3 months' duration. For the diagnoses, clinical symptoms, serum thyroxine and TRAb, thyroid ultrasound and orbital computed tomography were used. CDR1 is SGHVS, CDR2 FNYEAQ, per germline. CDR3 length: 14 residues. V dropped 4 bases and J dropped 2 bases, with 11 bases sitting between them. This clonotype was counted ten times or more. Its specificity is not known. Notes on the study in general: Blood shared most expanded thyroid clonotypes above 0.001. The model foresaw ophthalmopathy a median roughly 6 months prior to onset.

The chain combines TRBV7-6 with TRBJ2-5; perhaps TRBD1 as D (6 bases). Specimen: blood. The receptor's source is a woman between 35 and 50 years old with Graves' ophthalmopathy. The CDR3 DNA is TGTGCCAGCAGCTCAGAGGGGGAGCAAGAGACCCAGTACTTC. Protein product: CASSSEGEQETQYF. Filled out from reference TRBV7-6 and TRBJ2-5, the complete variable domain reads GAGVSQSPRYKVTKRGQDVALRCDPISGHVSLYWYRQALGQGPEFLTYFNYEAQQDKSGLPNDRFSAERPEGSISTLTIQRTEQRDSAMYRCASSSEGEQETQYFGPGTRLLVL.